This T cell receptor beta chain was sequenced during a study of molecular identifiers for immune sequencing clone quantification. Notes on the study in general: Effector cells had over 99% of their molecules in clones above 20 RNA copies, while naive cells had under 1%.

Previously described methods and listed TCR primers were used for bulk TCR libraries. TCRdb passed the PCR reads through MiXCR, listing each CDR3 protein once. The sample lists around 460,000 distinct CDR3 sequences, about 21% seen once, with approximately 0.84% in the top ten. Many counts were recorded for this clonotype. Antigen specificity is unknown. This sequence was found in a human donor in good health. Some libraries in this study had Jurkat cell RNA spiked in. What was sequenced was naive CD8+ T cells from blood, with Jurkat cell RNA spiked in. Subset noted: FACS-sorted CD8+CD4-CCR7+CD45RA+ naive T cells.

CDR3 nucleotide sequence: TGTGCCAGCAGCTTAGTGGTAGGGGAACAAGGCTATGGCTACACCTTC. Translated: CASSLVVGEQGYGYTF. J is TRBJ1-2 and V is TRBV7-9; D is possibly TRBD1 (5 bases). Germline CDR1 and CDR2: SEHNR and FQNEAQ (reference sequence). The CDR3 covers 16 residues. The V end lost 1 base, the J end lost 4 bases, and 16 bases lay between the germline ends.